This T cell receptor (beta chain) appears in the sequencing data of a study of chemoradiotherapy in HPV16-positive cancers (dated by TCRdb to the early 2020s). About the study as a whole: Using functional T-cell assays on cells from two HPV16-positive patients, the researchers defined candidate HPV-specific T-cell clones and common TCR motifs. Next, the candidate HPV-specific TCRs and motifs were followed in TCR repertoires from around 93 patients with HPV-related cancers. The study asked whether T-cell immunity to the HPV oncoproteins E6 and E7 changes during chemoradiotherapy and whether this immunity affects survival.

Library generation was performed with the immunoSEQ multiplex PCR assay. What TCRdb holds here is the immuneACCESS table cut down to in-frame rearrangements. Part of the clones is not present; checked against another copy, under half of the missing clones reflect an unresolved V gene, and the others are unexplained. The sample table shows about 5,400 clones, and about 67% are seen once. Of the sample, 12% falls within the top ten clones. Repertoires were sampled multiple times during chemoradiotherapy, which allowed clonal expansion in the tumor microenvironment to be followed. Broad study findings and their caveats: In HPV16-positive patients, expansion of HPV-responsive T cells during chemoradiotherapy was found to be associated with improved recurrence-free survival. Expansion of candidate HPV-specific clones and E7-related TCR motifs was observed in the tumor microenvironment during treatment, whereas no such expansion was observed for non-HPV-specific T cells. The functional definition of HPV-specific T cells came from only two HPV16-positive patients, and the survival association was reported for HPV16-positive patients.

A remark on this clone: Which antigen it targets is not known. It has no much larger one-base neighbor in the sample; base qualities were not kept.

CDR3 length: 18 amino acids, cysteine to phenylalanine. The kept DNA is CDR3 alone, 54 bases in frame from the first base. Trimming at the junction amounts to 0 bases on V and 2 bases on J, and the germline ends lie 20 bases apart. The germline V gene yields MGHRA for CDR1 and YSYEKL for CDR2. The origin of this receptor is a human donor with HPV-associated anogenital cancer. The source was tumor tissue, collected from a patient who underwent chemoradiotherapy. This chain is built from TRBV4-1 and TRBJ2-7; the D region is possibly TRBD1 or TRBD2, each matching across 5 bases. The DNA sequence is as follows: TGCGCCAGCAGCCAAGATAGAATACCGGGACGTCCTACCTACGAGCAGTACTTC. This codes for CASSQDRIPGRPTYEQYF.